The 27 T cell receptor beta chains below come from one sample, sequenced in a study of shared clonotypes between healthy human individuals. The data were produced by immunoSEQ multiplex PCR, yet TCRdb's version contains in-frame clones alone and is incomplete. The table includes more than 1.2 million clones, less than 99% detected once. The sequencing input was naive CD4+ T cells sorted from blood. Subset: CD45RA+ positively selected. Receptors originate from a man aged 25-45 years in good health.

This chain links TRBV28 with TRBJ1-1; the D is unclear. Germline-derived CDR1 and CDR2 are MDHEN and SYDVKM. Trimming pared 4 bases from V and 3 bases from J, leaving 6 bases between. The CDR3 length is 12 residues. The CDR3 loop reads CASSWGYTEAFF. CDR3 bases: TGTGCCAGCAGTTGGGGTTACACTGAAGCTTTCTTT.

The chain has TRBV14 and TRBJ2-1; 8 positions match TRBD1. J was trimmed by 4 bases and V by 0 bases; bases with no gene match: 8. The CDR3 runs to 17 residues. Germline V gene sequence: CDR1 SGHDN, CDR2 FVKESK. Here the CDR3 reads CASSQDPGQGSYNEQFF. The CDR3, as DNA: TGTGCCAGCAGCCAAGATCCCGGACAGGGCTCTTACAATGAGCAGTTCTTC.

The V call is TRBV7-9, the J call TRBJ2-1; TRBD1 agrees at 8 bases. The length of the CDR3 is 15 residues. V lost 5 bases to trimming and J lost 3 bases; unmatched junction nucleotides: 6. CDR1 is SEHNR, CDR2 FQNEAQ, per germline (reference sequence). CDR3 amino acids: CASSARDRNYNEQFF. As DNA, the CDR3 is TGTGCCAGCAGCGCCCGGGACAGGAACTACAATGAGCAGTTCTTC.

The chain joins TRBV7-9 to TRBJ2-7, with D unresolved. The germline V gene encodes CDR1 SEHNR and CDR2 FQNEAQ (reference sequence). The CDR3 has 13 residues. V shed 5 bases and J shed 5 bases, with 13 bases lying between them. Written as DNA, the CDR3 is TGTGCCAGCAGCCCAGATTGGGAAGACGAGCAGTACTTC. It encodes CASSPDWEDEQYF.

V usage is TRBV5-1 and J usage is TRBJ2-3, with D unclear. Looked up from germline, CDR1 is SGHRS and CDR2 is YFSETQ. This CDR3 contains 14 residues. V was trimmed by 4 bases and J by 1 base, leaving 10 bases between them. In DNA form, the CDR3 reads TGCGCCAGCAGCCAGGTCCCCGGCACAGATACGCAGTATTTT. This sequence encodes CASSQVPGTDTQYF.

V is TRBV19 and J is TRBJ1-4; 9 nucleotides match TRBD1. The length of the CDR3 is 15 residues. After removal of 3 bases from V and 5 bases from J, the junction contained 4 bases not matched to a gene. Germline-derived CDR1 and CDR2 are LNHDA and SQIVND (reference sequence). The CDR3 here is CASSIMGQGNEKLFF. The CDR3 coding sequence is TGTGCCAGTAGTATCATGGGACAGGGAAATGAAAAACTGTTTTTT.

J is TRBJ1-1 and V is TRBV5-1; 10 bases are a match to TRBD1. Germline CDR1 and CDR2: SGHRS and YFSETQ. The CDR3 spans 15 residues. The V segment lost 0 bases and the J segment 3 bases; nucleotides outside the gene matches: 2. The DNA of the CDR3 is TGCGCCAGCAGCTTGGGGACAGGGGGATACACTGAAGCTTTCTTT. Translating gives CASSLGTGGYTEAFF. The whole variable domain, remainder taken from reference TRBV5-1 and TRBJ1-1, is KAGVTQTPRYLIKTRGQQVTLSCSPISGHRSVSWYQQTPGQGLQFLFEYFSETQRNKGNFPGRFSGRQFSNSRSEMNVSTLELGDSALYLCASSLGTGGYTEAFFGQGTRLTVV.

This clone occurred once. The chain links TRBV29-1 to TRBJ2-7; 8 positions match TRBD1. V shed 4 bases, J shed 3 bases, and the junction held 8 bases outside the gene matches. Germline V lookup: CDR1 SQVTM, CDR2 ANQGSEA. The CDR3 is 14 amino acids. The CDR3 coding sequence is TGCAGCGTTGCGGGGGCCGGGACAGGCTACGAGCAGTACTTC. It specifies CSVAGAGTGYEQYF.

The rearrangement uses TRBV5-6 and TRBJ2-1; maybe TRBD2 (5 bases). Trimming took off 5 bases at V and 9 bases at J, with 9 bases between the two ends. Germline V gene data show CDR1 as SGHDT and CDR2 as YYEEEE. CDR3 length equals 11 residues. For the CDR3, the DNA is TGTGCCAGCAGAATGGCGGGTGAGCAGTTCTTC. Protein product: CASRMAGEQFF.

This chain links TRBV29-1 with TRBJ2-1; maybe TRBD2 (5 bases). Trimming stripped 6 bases from V and 4 bases from J, with 16 bases between. CDR1 is SQVTM, CDR2 ANQGSEA, per germline. CDR3 length equals 14 residues. CDR3 amino acids: CSVTRAAGYNEQFF. The CDR3 bases are TGCAGCGTCACGCGGGCAGCCGGGTACAATGAGCAGTTCTTC.

This chain joins TRBV6-6 and TRBJ1-4; no clear D. V lost 6 bases and J 5 bases, leaving 10 bases between the germline ends. Germline V gene data show CDR1 as MNHNY and CDR2 as SVGAGI (reference sequence). The CDR3 loop spans 13 amino acids. The CDR3 loop is CASRQDLNEKLFF. DNA of the CDR3: TGTGCCAGCAGGCAGGACCTCAATGAAAAACTGTTTTTT.

The chain has TRBV14 and TRBJ2-3, with D possibly TRBD2 on 7 matching bases. The V end was cut by 4 bases, the J end by 1 base, with 24 bases between. The CDR3 is 19 residues long. The germline V gene has CDR1 SGHDN and CDR2 FVKESK. Written as DNA, the CDR3 is TGTGCCAGCAGCCTCCCCGGGGGGCTAGAAGATGGTGGCACAGATACGCAGTATTTT. Amino acids: CASSLPGGLEDGGTDTQYF.

This clone was detected once. The chain carries TRBV29-1 and TRBJ2-1, with 8 bases lining up with TRBD1. V shed 4 bases and J 5 bases; nucleotides not matched to a gene: 4. The CDR3 sequence is 13 residues long. Germline-derived CDR1 and CDR2 are SQVTM and ANQGSEA. Here the CDR3 DNA reads TGCAGCGTTGGACAGGGGACCCACAATGAGCAGTTCTTC. It codes for CSVGQGTHNEQFF.

The V call is TRBV29-1, the J call TRBJ2-5, with 9 bases that match TRBD2. The CDR3 loop spans 14 amino acids. V lost 0 bases, J lost 7 bases, and 6 bases stayed unmatched. CDR1 SQVTM and CDR2 ANQGSEA come from the germline V gene. The CDR3 region has the DNA TGCAGCGTTGAAGAGCCTAGCGGGATCGGGACCCAGTACTTC. Protein sequence: CSVEEPSGIGTQYF.

This chain's CDR3 is CASSLEGGRAYEQYF. CDR3 nucleotide sequence: TGTGCCAGCAGCTTAGAGGGCGGGAGGGCCTACGAGCAGTACTTC. The J gene is TRBJ2-7, the V gene TRBV28; TRBD2 matches 9 bases. Germline CDR1 MDHEN, CDR2 SYDVKM. Unmatched junction bases numbered 8, after V lost 6 bases and J lost 2 bases. The CDR3 consists of 15 residues. The whole variable domain, filled in from reference TRBV28 and TRBJ2-7, reads DVKVTQSSRYLVKRTGEKVFLECVQDMDHENMFWYRQDPGLGLRLIYFSYDVKMKEKGDIPEGYSVSREKKERFSLILESASTNQTSMYLCASSLEGGRAYEQYFGPGTRLTVT.

The chain couples TRBV4-3 to TRBJ1-5; TRBD1 matches 7 bases. The V segment lost 1 base and the J segment 6 bases; nucleotides outside the gene matches: 6. There are 15 residues in the CDR3. Per the germline V gene, CDR1 is LGHNA and CDR2 is YSLEER. The CDR3 is CASSQVYRGFQPQHF. CDR3 nucleotide sequence: TGCGCCAGCAGCCAAGTGTACAGGGGTTTTCAGCCCCAGCATTTT.

The CDR3 DNA reads as TGCAGCGTTGGACTCCGACTAGCGGGCGGGGAGACCCAGTACTTC. Translated: CSVGLRLAGGETQYF. The chain combines TRBV29-1 with TRBJ2-5; 10 bases line up with TRBD2. Per germline, CDR1 SQVTM and CDR2 ANQGSEA. The V gene end was trimmed by 4 bases and the J gene end by 5 bases; junction bases not matched to a gene: 10. The CDR3 extends over 15 amino acids. Together with reference TRBV29-1 and TRBJ2-5, the CDR3 gives the full variable domain: SAVISQKPSRDICQRGTSLTIQCQVDSQVTMMFWYRQQPGQSLTLIATANQGSEATYESGFVIDKFPISRPNLTFSTLTVSNMSPEDSSIYLCSVGLRLAGGETQYFGPGTRLLVL.

The chain has TRBV19 and TRBJ2-6; no clear D. Looked up from germline, CDR1 is LNHDA and CDR2 is SQIVND (reference sequence). The CDR3 is made up of 15 amino acids. Trimming stripped 2 bases from V and 0 bases from J, with 5 bases between. In DNA form, the CDR3 reads TGTGCCAGTAGTATAAGCGCCTCTGGGGCCAACGTCCTGACTTTC. It codes for CASSISASGANVLTF.

The V gene is TRBV5-1, the J gene TRBJ1-4; 7 nucleotides align to TRBD1. This CDR3 contains 15 residues. The trim removed 3 bases at V and 6 bases at J, leaving 8 bases unmatched. Germline lookup yields CDR1 SGHRS and CDR2 YFSETQ. CDR3 region: CASSWGTVLDEKLFF. CDR3 bases: TGCGCCAGCAGCTGGGGGACAGTCCTTGATGAAAAACTGTTTTTT.

The J gene is TRBJ1-5, the V gene TRBV4-1; TRBD1 is a possible D gene (5 bases). The V end was cut by 4 bases, the J end by 6 bases, with 19 bases between. Germline V gives CDR1 MGHRA, CDR2 YSYEKL. The CDR3 length is 16 residues. CDR3 sequence: CASSPATGEMSQPQHF. In DNA form, the CDR3 reads TGCGCCAGCAGCCCAGCCACGGGGGAGATGAGTCAGCCCCAGCATTTT.

The V and J genes are TRBV7-3 and TRBJ2-7, with D tentatively TRBD1 or TRBD2 (6 bases each). Germline values: CDR1 SGHTA, CDR2 FQGTGA. The V and J ends lost 5 bases and 4 bases respectively, with 21 bases between them. CDR3 length equals 16 residues. CDR3 loop: CASSPMGGQPRYEQYF. CDR3 in DNA: TGTGCCAGCAGCCCCATGGGGGGACAACCACGGTACGAGCAGTACTTC.

The chain carries TRBV5-1 and TRBJ2-3; D is undetermined. The CDR3 is 13 residues long. Germline-derived CDR1 and CDR2 are SGHRS and YFSETQ. The V gene lost 0 bases and the J gene lost 2 bases, with 4 bases spanning the gap. CDR3 residues: CASSLAYTDTQYF. CDR3 in DNA: TGCGCCAGCAGCTTGGCCTACACAGATACGCAGTATTTT.

Concerning this clone itself: At the DNA level, this CDR3 is encoded by other sequences in the same sample as well. The CDR3 loop is CASSPGLAGAAGELFF. The CDR3 nucleotides read TGTGCCAGCTCACCGGGACTAGCGGGAGCCGCCGGGGAGCTGTTTTTT. The chain has TRBV18 and TRBJ2-2; 14 positions agree with TRBD2. Unmatched junction bases numbered 3, after V lost 3 bases and J lost 6 bases. CDR1 is KGHSH, CDR2 LQKENI, per germline. This CDR3 spans 16 amino acids.

This chain uses TRBV2 with TRBJ1-1; no reliable D call. The CDR3 is 13 residues long. The V end was cut by 9 bases, the J end by 3 bases, with 14 bases between. From germline, CDR1 is SNHLY and CDR2 FYNNEI. Here the CDR3 reads CASKLRRDTEAFF. Written as DNA, the CDR3 is TGTGCCAGTAAATTACGGAGGGACACTGAAGCTTTCTTT. The variable domain in full, with the rest retrieved from reference TRBV2 and TRBJ1-1, is EPEVTQTPSHQVTQMGQEVILRCVPISNHLYFYWYRQILGQKVEFLVSFYNNEISEKSEIFDDQFSVERPDGSNFTLKIRSTKLEDSAMYFCASKLRRDTEAFFGQGTRLTVV.

The chain is built from TRBV25-1 and TRBJ1-2; TRBD1 might be the D (5 bases). CDR1 and CDR2 from the germline V gene are MGHDK and SYGVNS. The CDR3 has 14 residues. V gave up 4 bases and J gave up 0 bases, with 9 bases separating them. CDR3 DNA sequence: TGTGCCAGCAGTGGCGGGGGTACTAACTATGGCTACACCTTC. Translating it yields CASSGGGTNYGYTF.

The chain has TRBV6-1 and TRBJ2-7, with D possibly matching TRBD1 (5 bases). V lost 3 bases and J 2 bases, leaving 17 bases between the germline ends. There are 16 residues in the CDR3. Germline-derived CDR1 and CDR2 are MNHNS and SASEGT. CDR3 nucleotide sequence: TGTGCCAGCAGTGAGAGGATGACAGTACTTCCCTACGAGCAGTACTTC. This codes for CASSERMTVLPYEQYF.

The CDR3 sequence: CAWSGQGAPTNEKLFF. CDR3 sequence (DNA): TGTGCCTGGAGTGGACAGGGGGCCCCAACTAATGAAAAACTGTTTTTT. This chain links TRBV30 with TRBJ1-4, with 10 bases fitting TRBD1. The CDR3 contains 16 residues. V lost 1 base and J lost 0; bases outside the gene matches: 2. Germline V lookup: CDR1 GTSNPN, CDR2 SVGIG (reference sequence). Complete variable domain (other parts from reference TRBV30 and TRBJ1-4): SQTIHQWPATLVQPVGSPLSLECTVEGTSNPNLYWYRQAAGRGLQLLFYSVGIGQISSEVPQNLSASRPQDRQFILSSKKLLLSDSGFYLCAWSGQGAPTNEKLFFGSGTQLSVL.